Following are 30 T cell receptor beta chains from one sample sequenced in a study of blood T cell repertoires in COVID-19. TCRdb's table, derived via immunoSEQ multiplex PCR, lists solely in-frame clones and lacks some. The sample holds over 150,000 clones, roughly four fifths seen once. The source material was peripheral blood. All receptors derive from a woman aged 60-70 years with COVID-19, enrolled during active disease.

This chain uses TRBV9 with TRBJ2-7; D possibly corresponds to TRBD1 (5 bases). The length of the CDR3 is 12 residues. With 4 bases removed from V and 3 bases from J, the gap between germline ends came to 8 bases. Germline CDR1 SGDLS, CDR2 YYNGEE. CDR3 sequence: CASSKTDYEQYF. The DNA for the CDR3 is TGTGCCAGCAGCAAGACAGACTACGAGCAGTACTTC.

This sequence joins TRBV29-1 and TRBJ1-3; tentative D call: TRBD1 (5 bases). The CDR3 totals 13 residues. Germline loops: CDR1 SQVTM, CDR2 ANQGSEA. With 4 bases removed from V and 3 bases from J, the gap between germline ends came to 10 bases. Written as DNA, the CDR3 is TGCAGCGTTGCCTCGCAGGGTGGAAACACCATATATTTT. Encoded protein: CSVASQGGNTIYF.

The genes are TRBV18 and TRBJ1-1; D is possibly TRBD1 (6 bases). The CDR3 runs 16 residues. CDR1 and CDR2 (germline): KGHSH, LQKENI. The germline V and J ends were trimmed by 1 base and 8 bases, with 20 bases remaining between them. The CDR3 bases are TGTGCCAGCTCACCACGACCTTCCCCCGGCCAGGGGGAAGCTTTCTTT. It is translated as CASSPRPSPGQGEAFF.

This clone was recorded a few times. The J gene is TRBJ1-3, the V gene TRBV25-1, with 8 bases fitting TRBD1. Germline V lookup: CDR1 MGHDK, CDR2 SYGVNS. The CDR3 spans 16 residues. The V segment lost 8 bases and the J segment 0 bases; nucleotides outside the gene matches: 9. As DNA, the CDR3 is TGTGCCAGCGGCTCAGGACAGGGATACTCTGGAAACACCATATATTTT. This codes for CASGSGQGYSGNTIYF.

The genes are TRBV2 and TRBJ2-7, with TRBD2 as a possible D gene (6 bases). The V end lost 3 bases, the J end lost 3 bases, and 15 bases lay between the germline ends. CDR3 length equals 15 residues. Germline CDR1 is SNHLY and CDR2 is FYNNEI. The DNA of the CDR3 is TGTGCCAGCAGTGAGAGGGATAGCGGCGTCTACGAGCAGTACGTC. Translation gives CASSERDSGVYEQYV.

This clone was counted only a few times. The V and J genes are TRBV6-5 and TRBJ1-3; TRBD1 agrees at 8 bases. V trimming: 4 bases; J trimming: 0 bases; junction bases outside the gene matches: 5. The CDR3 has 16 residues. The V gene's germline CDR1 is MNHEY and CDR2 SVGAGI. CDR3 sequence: CASSFAGQGSGNTIYF. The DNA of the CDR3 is TGTGCCAGCAGTTTCGCCGGACAGGGCTCTGGAAACACCATATATTTT.

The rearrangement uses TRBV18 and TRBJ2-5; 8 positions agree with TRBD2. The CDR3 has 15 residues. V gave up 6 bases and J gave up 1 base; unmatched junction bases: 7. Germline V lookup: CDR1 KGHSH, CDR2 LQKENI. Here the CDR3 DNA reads TGTGCCAGCTCCCTTGGACTAGCCCCCCAAGAGACCCAGTACTTC. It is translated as CASSLGLAPQETQYF.

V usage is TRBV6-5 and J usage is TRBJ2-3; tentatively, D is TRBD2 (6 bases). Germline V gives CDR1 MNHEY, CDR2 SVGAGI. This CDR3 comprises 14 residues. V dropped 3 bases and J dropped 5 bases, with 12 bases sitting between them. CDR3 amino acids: CASSYVREEDTQYF. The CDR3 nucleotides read TGTGCCAGCAGTTATGTGAGGGAGGAAGATACGCAGTATTTT.

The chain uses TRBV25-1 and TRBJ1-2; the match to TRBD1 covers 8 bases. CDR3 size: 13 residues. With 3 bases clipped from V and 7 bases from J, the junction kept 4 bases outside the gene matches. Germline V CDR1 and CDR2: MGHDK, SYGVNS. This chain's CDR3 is CASSDRQGRGYTF. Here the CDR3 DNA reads TGTGCCAGCAGTGATAGACAGGGGCGTGGCTACACCTTC.

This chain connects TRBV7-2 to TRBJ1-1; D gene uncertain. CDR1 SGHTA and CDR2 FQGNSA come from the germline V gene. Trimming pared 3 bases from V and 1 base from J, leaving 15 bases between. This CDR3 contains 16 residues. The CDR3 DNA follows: TGTGCCAGCAGCTTGACGAGGGCCGGGTCGAACACTGAAGCTTTCTTT. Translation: CASSLTRAGSNTEAFF.

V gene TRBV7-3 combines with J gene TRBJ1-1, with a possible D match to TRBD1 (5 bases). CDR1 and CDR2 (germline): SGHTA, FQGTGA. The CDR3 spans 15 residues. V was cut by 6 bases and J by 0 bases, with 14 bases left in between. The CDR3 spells CASSSSTAMNTEAFF. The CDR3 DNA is TGTGCCAGCAGTTCCTCGACAGCTATGAACACTGAAGCTTTCTTT.

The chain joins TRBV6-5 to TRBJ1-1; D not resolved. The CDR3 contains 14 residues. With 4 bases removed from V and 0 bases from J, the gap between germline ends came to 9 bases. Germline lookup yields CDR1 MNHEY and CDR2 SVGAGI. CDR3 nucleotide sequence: TGTGCCAGCAGTTCCCCCGGTATGAACACTGAAGCTTTCTTT. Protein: CASSSPGMNTEAFF.

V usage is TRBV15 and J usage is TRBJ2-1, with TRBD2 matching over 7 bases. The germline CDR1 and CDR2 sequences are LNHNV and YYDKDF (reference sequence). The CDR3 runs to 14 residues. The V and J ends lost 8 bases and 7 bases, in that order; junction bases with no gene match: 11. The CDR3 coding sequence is TGTGCCACCGGGCTAGCGGTCGGGGGGAATGAGCAGTTCTTC. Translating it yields CATGLAVGGNEQFF.

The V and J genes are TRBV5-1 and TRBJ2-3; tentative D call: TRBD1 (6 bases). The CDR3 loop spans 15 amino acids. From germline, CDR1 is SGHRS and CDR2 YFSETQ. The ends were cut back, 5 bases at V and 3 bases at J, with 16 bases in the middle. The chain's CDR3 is CASRPVGARTDTQYF. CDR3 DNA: TGCGCCAGCAGGCCTGTGGGGGCGCGGACAGATACGCAGTATTTT.

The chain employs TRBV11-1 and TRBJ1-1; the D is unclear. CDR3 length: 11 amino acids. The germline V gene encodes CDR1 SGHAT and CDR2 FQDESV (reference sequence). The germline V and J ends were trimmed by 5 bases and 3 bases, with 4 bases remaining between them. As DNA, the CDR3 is TGTGCCAGCAGCCGGTACACTGAAGCTTTCTTT. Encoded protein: CASSRYTEAFF.

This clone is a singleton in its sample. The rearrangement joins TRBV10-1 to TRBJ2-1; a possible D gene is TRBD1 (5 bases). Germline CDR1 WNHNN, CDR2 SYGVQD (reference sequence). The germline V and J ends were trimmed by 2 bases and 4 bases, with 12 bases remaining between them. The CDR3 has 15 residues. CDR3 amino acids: CASSERQLPYNEQFF. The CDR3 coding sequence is TGCGCCAGCAGTGAGAGACAGCTACCTTACAATGAGCAGTTCTTC.

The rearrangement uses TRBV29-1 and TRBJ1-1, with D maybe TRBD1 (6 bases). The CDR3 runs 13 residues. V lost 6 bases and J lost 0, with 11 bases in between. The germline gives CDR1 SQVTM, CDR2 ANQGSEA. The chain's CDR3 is CSVKAGVNTEAFF. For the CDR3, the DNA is TGCAGCGTGAAGGCAGGGGTGAACACTGAAGCTTTCTTT.

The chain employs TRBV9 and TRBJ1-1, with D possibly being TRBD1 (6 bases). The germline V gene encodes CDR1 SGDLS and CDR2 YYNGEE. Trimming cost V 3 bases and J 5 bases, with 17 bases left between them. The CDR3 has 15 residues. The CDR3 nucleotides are TGTGCCAGCAGCGCCCGTACAGGGATGGGGACTGAAGCTTTCTTT. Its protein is CASSARTGMGTEAFF.

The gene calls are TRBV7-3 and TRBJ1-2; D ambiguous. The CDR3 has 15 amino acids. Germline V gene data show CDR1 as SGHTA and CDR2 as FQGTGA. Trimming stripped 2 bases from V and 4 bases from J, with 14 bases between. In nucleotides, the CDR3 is TGTGCCAGCAGCTTAGGGCCAGGAAAGGTCTATGGCTACACCTTC. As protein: CASSLGPGKVYGYTF.

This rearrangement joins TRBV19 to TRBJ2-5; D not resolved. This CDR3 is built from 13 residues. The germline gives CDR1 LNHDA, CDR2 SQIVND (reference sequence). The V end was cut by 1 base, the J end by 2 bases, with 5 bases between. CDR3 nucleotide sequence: TGTGCCAGTAGTATAGCGCAGCAAGAGACCCAGTACTTC. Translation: CASSIAQQETQYF.

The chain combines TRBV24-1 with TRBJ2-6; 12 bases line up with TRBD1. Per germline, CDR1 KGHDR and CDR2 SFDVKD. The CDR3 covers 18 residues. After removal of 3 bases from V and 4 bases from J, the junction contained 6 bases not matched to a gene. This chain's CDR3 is CATSDPGTGGNGANVLTF. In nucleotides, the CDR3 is TGTGCCACCAGTGATCCCGGGACAGGGGGCAACGGGGCCAACGTCCTGACTTTC.

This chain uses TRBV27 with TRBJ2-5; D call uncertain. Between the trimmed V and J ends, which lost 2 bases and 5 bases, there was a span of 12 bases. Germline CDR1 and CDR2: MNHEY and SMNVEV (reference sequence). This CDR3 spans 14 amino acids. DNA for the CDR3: TGTGCCAGCAGTTTAAACAGTCCCGTGGAGACCCAGTACTTC. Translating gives CASSLNSPVETQYF.

The chain's CDR3 is CASSLGGGRAGTEAFF. CDR3 DNA: TGTGCCAGCAGCCTGGGCGGGGGGCGAGCGGGCACTGAAGCTTTCTTT. This rearrangement joins TRBV7-8 to TRBJ1-1; D possibly corresponds to TRBD1 (6 bases). CDR3 length equals 16 residues. Germline V lookup: CDR1 SGHVS, CDR2 FQNEAQ. Trimming took off 5 bases at V and 4 bases at J, with 20 bases between the two ends.

CDR3: CASSADRGFEKLFF. The CDR3 DNA reads TGTGCCAGCAGCGCAGACAGGGGTTTTGAAAAACTGTTTTTT. The rearrangement joins TRBV9 to TRBJ1-4; 8 bases fit TRBD1. CDR1 and CDR2 (germline): SGDLS, YYNGEE. Unmatched junction bases numbered 5, after V lost 3 bases and J lost 7 bases. This CDR3 has 14 amino acids.

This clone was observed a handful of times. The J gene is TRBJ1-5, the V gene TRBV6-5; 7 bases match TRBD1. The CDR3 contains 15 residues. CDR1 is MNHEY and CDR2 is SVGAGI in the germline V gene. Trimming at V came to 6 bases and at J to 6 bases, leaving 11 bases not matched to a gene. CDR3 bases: TGTGCCAGCAGGAAAACCGACAGGGCAGCTCAGCCCCAGCATTTT. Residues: CASRKTDRAAQPQHF.

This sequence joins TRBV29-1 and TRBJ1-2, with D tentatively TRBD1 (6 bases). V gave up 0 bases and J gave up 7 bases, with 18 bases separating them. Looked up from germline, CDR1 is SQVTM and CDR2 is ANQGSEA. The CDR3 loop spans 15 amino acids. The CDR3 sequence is CSVEDPQGTARGYTF. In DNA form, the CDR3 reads TGCAGCGTTGAAGACCCACAGGGAACCGCTCGTGGCTACACCTTC.

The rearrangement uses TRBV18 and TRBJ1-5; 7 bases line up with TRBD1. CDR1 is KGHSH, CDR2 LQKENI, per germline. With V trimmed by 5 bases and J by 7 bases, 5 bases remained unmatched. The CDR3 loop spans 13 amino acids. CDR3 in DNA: TGTGCCAGCTCAGCTAAGGGGGCCCAGCCCCAGCATTTT. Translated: CASSAKGAQPQHF.

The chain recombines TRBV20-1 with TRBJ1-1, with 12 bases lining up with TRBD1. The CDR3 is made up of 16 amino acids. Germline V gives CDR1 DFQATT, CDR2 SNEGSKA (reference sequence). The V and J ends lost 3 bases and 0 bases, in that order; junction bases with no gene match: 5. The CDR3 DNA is TGCAGTGCTAGTACCGGGACAGGGGGCCTGAACACTGAAGCTTTCTTT. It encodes CSASTGTGGLNTEAFF.

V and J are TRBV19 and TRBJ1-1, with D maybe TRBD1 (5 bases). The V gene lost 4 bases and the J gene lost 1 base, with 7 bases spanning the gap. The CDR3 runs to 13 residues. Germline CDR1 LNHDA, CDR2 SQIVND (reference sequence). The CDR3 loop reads CASSRQSNTEAFF. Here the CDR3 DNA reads TGTGCCAGTAGTAGACAGTCGAACACTGAAGCTTTCTTT.

The CDR3 DNA sequence: TGTGCCCTGACCCGGAACAGGCAAAACTATGGCTACACCTTC. Protein sequence: CALTRNRQNYGYTF. The chain joins TRBV30 to TRBJ1-2; a weak D match, TRBD1 (5 bases). With 8 bases removed from V and 2 bases from J, the gap between germline ends came to 18 bases. CDR1 GTSNPN and CDR2 SVGIG come from the germline V gene (reference sequence). The CDR3 covers 14 residues.